Sequencing of this T cell receptor (beta chain) was carried out in a study of cytomegalovirus exposure and HLA in healthy donors. Trimming removed 5 bases from V and 9 bases from J, with 17 bases in between. Germline CDR1 is SGHVS and CDR2 is FQNEAQ. CDR3 length equals 14 residues. Data came from immunoSEQ multiplex PCR; TCRdb stores just in-frame clones and leaves some out. The sample holds about 330,000 clones, just over 85% seen once. The TCR sequence derives from a woman aged 18-29 years in good health and CMV-seronegative. Sequenced material: PBMCs. The V gene is TRBV7-8, the J gene TRBJ1-5, with a weak D call TRBD1 (6 bases). The CDR3 coding sequence is TGTGCCAGCAGCATTACAGGGTTGGGTCCGCCCCAGCATTTT. Protein product: CASSITGLGPPQHF.